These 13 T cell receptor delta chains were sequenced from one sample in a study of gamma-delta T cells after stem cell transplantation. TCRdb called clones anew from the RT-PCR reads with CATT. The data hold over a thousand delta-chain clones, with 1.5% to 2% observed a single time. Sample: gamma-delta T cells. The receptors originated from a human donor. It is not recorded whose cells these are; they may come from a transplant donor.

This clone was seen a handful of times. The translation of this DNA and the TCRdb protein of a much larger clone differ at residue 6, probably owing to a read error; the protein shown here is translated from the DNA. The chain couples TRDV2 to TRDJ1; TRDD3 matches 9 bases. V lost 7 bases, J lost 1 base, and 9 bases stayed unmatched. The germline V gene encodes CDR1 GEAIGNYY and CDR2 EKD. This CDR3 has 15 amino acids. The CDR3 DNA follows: TGTGCCTGCGATAGCCGGGGGATACCCACCGATAAACTCATCTTT. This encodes CACDSRGIPTDKLIF.

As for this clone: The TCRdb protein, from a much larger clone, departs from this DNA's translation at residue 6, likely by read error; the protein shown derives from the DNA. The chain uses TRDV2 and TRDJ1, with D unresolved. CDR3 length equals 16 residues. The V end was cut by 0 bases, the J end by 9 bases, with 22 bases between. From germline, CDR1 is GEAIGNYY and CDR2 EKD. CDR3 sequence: CACDTAGPYTQGELIF. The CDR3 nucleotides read TGTGCCTGTGACACCGCGGGCCCTTACACCCAAGGTGAACTCATCTTT.

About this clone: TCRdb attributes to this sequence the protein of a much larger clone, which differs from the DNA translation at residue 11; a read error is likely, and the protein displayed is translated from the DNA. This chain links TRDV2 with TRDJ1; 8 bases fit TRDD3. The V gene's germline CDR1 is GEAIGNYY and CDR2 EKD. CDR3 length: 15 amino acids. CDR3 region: CACDAWGTRTYKLIF. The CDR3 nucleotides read TGTGCCTGTGACGCCTGGGGGACGCGCACCTATAAACTCATCTTT.

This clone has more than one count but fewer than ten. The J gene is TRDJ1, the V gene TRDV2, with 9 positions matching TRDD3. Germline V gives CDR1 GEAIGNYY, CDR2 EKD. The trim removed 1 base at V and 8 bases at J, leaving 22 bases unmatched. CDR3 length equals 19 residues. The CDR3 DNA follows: TGTGCCTGTGACACTGTTTTTCTTTCTTCCGTACTGGGGGACTCGAAACTCATCTTT. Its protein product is CACDTVFLSSVLGDSKLIF.

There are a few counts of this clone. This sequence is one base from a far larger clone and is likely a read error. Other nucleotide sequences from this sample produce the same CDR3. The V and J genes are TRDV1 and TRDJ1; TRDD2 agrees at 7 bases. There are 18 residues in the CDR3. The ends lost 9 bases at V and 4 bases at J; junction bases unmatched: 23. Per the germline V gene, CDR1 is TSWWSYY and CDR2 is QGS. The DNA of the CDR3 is TGTGCTCTCCCTACTATTCCTACGTGGACTGGTGGACTCGATAAACTCATCTTT. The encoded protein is CALPTIPTWTGGLDKLIF.

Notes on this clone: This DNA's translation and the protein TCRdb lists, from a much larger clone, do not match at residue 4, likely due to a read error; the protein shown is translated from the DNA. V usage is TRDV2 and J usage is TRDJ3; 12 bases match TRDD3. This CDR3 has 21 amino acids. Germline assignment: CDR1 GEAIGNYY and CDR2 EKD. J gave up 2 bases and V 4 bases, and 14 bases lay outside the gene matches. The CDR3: CACETGNWGIHRPWDTRQMFF. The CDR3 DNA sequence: TGTGCCTGTGAAACCGGGAACTGGGGGATACATCGCCCCTGGGACACCCGACAGATGTTTTTC.

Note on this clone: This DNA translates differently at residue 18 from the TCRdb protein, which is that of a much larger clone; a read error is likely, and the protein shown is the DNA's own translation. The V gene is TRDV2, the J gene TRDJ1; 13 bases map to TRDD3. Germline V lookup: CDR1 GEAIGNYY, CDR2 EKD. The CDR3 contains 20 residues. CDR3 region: CACDSLSPVLGDTGADKPIF. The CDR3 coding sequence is TGTGCCTGTGACTCCCTATCTCCTGTACTGGGGGATACGGGCGCCGATAAACCCATCTTT.

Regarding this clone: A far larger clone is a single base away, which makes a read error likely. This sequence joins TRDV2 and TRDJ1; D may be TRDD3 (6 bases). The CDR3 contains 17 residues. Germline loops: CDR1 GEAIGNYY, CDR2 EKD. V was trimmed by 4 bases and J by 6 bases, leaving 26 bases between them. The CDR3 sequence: CACDTLGGLTELNKLIF. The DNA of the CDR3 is TGTGCCTGTGATACACTGGGCGGGCTTACTGAACTTAATAAACTCATCTTT.

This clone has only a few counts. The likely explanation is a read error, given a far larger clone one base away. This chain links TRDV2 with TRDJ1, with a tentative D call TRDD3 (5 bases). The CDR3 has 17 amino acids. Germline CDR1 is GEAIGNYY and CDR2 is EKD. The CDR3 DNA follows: TGTGCCTGTGACACCGGTGCGGGGGTCTTGTACACCGATAAACCCATCTTT. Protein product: CACDTGAGVLYTDKPIF.

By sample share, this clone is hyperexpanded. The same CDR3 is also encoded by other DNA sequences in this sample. CDR3 sequence reads: CACDTVGALDKLIF. The CDR3 coding sequence is TGTGCCTGTGACACCGTCGGGGCCCTCGATAAACTCATCTTT. The rearrangement joins TRDV2 to TRDJ1; no clear D gene. Trimming removed 0 bases from V and 4 bases from J, with 11 bases in between. The CDR3 has 14 residues. The V gene's germline CDR1 is GEAIGNYY and CDR2 EKD.

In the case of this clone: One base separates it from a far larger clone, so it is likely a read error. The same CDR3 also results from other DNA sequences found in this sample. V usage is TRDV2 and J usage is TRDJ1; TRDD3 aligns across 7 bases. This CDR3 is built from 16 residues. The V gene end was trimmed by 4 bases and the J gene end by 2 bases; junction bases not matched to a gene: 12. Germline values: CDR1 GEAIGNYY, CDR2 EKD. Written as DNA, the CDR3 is TGTGCCTGTGATCTACCGGGGGATCGGGGGACCGATAAACTCATCTTT. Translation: CACDLPGDRGTDKLIF.

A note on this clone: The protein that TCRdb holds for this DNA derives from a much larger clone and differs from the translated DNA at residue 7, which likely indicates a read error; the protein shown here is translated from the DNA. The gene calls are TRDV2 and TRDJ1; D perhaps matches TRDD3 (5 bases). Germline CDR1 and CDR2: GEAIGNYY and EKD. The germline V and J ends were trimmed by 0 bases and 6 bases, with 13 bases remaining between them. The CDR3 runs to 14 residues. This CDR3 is CACDTVRGRHKLIF. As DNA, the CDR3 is TGTGCCTGTGACACCGTTAGGGGACGTCATAAACTCATCTTT.

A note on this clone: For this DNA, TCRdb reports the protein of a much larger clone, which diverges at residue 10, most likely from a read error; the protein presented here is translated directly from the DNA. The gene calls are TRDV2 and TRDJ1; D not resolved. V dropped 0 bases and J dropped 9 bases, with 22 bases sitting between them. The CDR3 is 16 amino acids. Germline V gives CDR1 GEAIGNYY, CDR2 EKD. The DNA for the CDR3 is TGTGCCTGTGACACCGTGGGCCCTTACATCCAAGGTGAACTCATCTTT. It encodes CACDTVGPYIQGELIF.